Listed below are T cell receptor beta chains from one sample, sequenced in a study of PD-L1 blockade in urothelial cancer. Sequencing was performed with immunoSEQ multiplex PCR; in TCRdb, only in-frame clones are kept and a portion is missing. The data contain approximately 800 clones, under 40% of them singletons. Source: tumor tissue, taken before atezolizumab (anti-PD-L1) treatment. Every receptor here comes from a man aged 50-59 years with urothelial cancer. Both conserved end residues are part of each CDR3. D genes are given only for firm matches. The size of a clone is reported for some rows only, either as once, few or many, or as a class for expanded clones.

V: TRBV6-7; size: -; J: TRBJ1-1; D: -; CDR3: CASSAGKFEAFF; DNA: TGTGCCAGCAGTGCCGGAAAATTTGAAGCTTTCTTT
V: TRBV28; size: few; J: TRBJ1-2; D: -; CDR3: CASCLTLAGYGYTF; DNA: TGTGCCAGCTGCCTCACATTGGCCGGCTATGGCTACACCTTC
V: TRBV11-3; size: few; J: TRBJ2-5; D: TRBD1; CDR3: CASSYSTGPETQYF; DNA: TGTGCCAGCAGCTATTCGACAGGGCCCGAGACCCAGTACTTC
V: TRBV6-8; size: few; J: TRBJ1-2; D: TRBD1; CDR3: CASSYSGTGWFGYTF; DNA: TGTGCCAGCAGTTACTCCGGGACAGGGTGGTTTGGCTACACCTTC
V: TRBV19; size: few; J: TRBJ1-3; D: -; CDR3: CASRTAGNTIYF; DNA: TGTGCCAGTAGGACAGCTGGAAACACCATATATTTT
V: TRBV18; size: -; J: TRBJ1-5; D: -; CDR3: CASSPLKNQPQHF; DNA: TGTGCCAGCTCACCACTCAAAAATCAGCCCCAGCATTTT
V: TRBV19; size: -; J: TRBJ1-5; D: -; CDR3: CASSIMGGARNQPQHF; DNA: TGTGCCAGTAGTATAATGGGGGGAGCACGCAATCAGCCCCAGCATTTT
V: TRBV19; size: -; J: TRBJ2-3; D: -; CDR3: CASSPRSFTDTQYF; DNA: TGTGCCAGTAGTCCAAGGAGTTTCACAGATACGCAGTATTTT
V: TRBV19; size: -; J: TRBJ1-1; D: -; CDR3: CASSIGRGERAFF; DNA: TGTGCCAGTAGTATAGGGAGGGGCGAACGAGCTTTCTTT
V: TRBV10-3; size: few; J: TRBJ2-7; D: TRBD2; CDR3: CAISESNHLAGGPGEQYF; DNA: TGTGCCATCAGTGAGTCGAATCACCTAGCGGGAGGGCCAGGGGAGCAGTACTTC
V: TRBV6-8; size: few; J: TRBJ1-5; D: -; CDR3: CASSRADGREPQHF; DNA: TGTGCCAGCAGTCGTGCCGACGGCAGAGAGCCCCAGCATTTT
V: TRBV18; size: -; J: TRBJ1-5; D: -; CDR3: CASSPLPRDQPQHF; DNA: TGTGCCAGCTCACCACTCCCGCGGGATCAGCCCCAGCATTTT
V: TRBV19; size: -; J: TRBJ2-3; D: -; CDR3: CASSIAGVFTDTQYF; DNA: TGTGCCAGTAGTATAGCGGGGGTGTTCACAGATACGCAGTATTTT
V: TRBV25-1; size: -; J: TRBJ1-5; D: -; CDR3: CASSEWGRGQPQHF; DNA: TGTGCCAGCAGTGAATGGGGCAGGGGACAGCCCCAGCATTTT
V: TRBV18; size: -; J: TRBJ2-1; D: TRBD2; CDR3: CASSGLAGGNEQFF; DNA: TGTGCCAGCTCCGGACTAGCGGGAGGCAATGAGCAGTTCTTC
V: TRBV14; size: -; J: TRBJ1-2; D: -; CDR3: CASSRVQGGGYTF; DNA: TGTGCCAGCAGCCGAGTACAAGGAGGTGGCTACACCTTC
V: TRBV19; size: -; J: TRBJ2-5; D: TRBD1; CDR3: CASSTSNRGETQYF; DNA: TGTGCCAGTAGTACCTCTAACAGGGGAGAGACCCAGTACTTC